This T cell receptor (beta chain) was captured by sequencing in a study of T cell repertoires in cytomegalovirus infection. For the study at large: Recently identified HLA-C-restricted CMV epitopes were among the peptides used. Based on public TCR beta signatures, there were indications of CMV infection and of a matching HLA type. Study-wide results and limits: Identification of carriers of CMV plus the relevant HLA was achieved through cumulative public TCR beta family frequency. HLA-C-restricted CMV-specific TCR beta clonotypes were dominant in the ex vivo response.

TCRdb re-derived calls from the reads in MiXCR, one entry per CDR3 protein. The repertoire consists of some 200,000 distinct CDR3 sequences, with 35% to 40% occurring once and the leading ten covering more than 50%. Remarks on this clonotype: Antigen unknown.

Germline lookup yields CDR1 LGHNA and CDR2 YNFKEQ. There are 16 residues in the CDR3. Trimming removed 0 bases at V and 0 bases at J, with 9 bases between. The starting material was CD8+ T cells from cultured PBMCs, obtained from culture after CMV antigen stimulation. The V call is TRBV4-2, the J call TRBJ2-1; no reliable D call. The sequence was collected from a human donor in good health (CMV status not recorded). Some clones in this sample may be carry-over from other donors' samples. CDR3 amino acids: CASSQEEWDSYNEQFF. CDR3 coding DNA: TGTGCCAGCAGCCAAGAGGAGTGGGACTCCTACAATGAGCAGTTCTTC.